A single count supports the clone carrying this T cell receptor beta chain. No antigen is known for it. Splitting of CD4+ cells produced CD45RA+ naive and CD45RA-negative memory subsets. The CDR3 has 16 residues. Per the germline V gene, CDR1 is MDHEN and CDR2 is SYDVKM. The V and J ends lost 4 bases and 9 bases, in that order; junction bases with no gene match: 11. This sample is part of a study of shared clonotypes between healthy human individuals. Study-level information: Per donor, CD8 memory used one plate, CD8 naive used two, CD4 memory used three and CD4 naive used three.

This was a deep-level run. The repertoire was sequenced with immunoSEQ multiplex PCR; TCRdb's copy has only in-frame clones and lacks some. Here the sample spans roughly 2.5 million clones, around 94% being singletons. Findings of the study overall: Memory subsets generally showed smaller estimated richness than naive subsets did.

The chain couples TRBV28 to TRBJ2-2, with 10 nucleotides matching TRBD1. The TCR was taken from a man younger than 30 in good health. Sequencing was done on a sample of naive CD4+ T cells sorted from blood. As to subset: CD45RA+ positively selected. For the CDR3, the DNA is TGTGCCAGCAGTTCACCGGGACAGGGGTTTAGCAGGGAGCTGTTTTTT. Its protein is CASSSPGQGFSRELFF.